This T cell receptor beta chain was documented in a study of cytomegalovirus exposure and HLA in healthy donors. Study results and caveats: Most TCR sequences showed up rarely, but some public TCRs showed up in many donors.

On this clone: Its antigen is currently unknown.

The CDR3 contains 14 residues. J gave up 3 bases and V 8 bases, and 9 bases lay outside the gene matches. The germline V gene has CDR1 MDHEN and CDR2 SYDVKM. It was with 60 Vbeta and 13 Jbeta primers that the PCR ran. Libraries were prepared by immunoSEQ multiplex PCR; TCRdb keeps only in-frame clonotypes and omits some of them. Of roughly 130,000 clones in the sample, 80% were seen once. J is TRBJ1-2 and V is TRBV28; 7 bases line up with TRBD1. This TCR came from a man under 40 in good health and CMV-seronegative. Sequenced sample: PBMCs. The CDR3 loop is CASVLQGIDYGYTF. In nucleotides, the CDR3 is TGTGCCAGCGTACTACAGGGGATTGACTATGGCTACACCTTC.